A selection of T cell receptor beta chains follows, all from one sample in a study of kidney transplant recipient with SARS-CoV-2 infection. Using its own MiXCR run on the reads, TCRdb lists one record per CDR3 protein. The sample has fewer than 250,000 distinct CDR3 sequences; around 28% are singletons. The sample in question was a blood sample, obtained at baseline and on approximately day 120 from a kidney transplant recipient. These receptors originate from a male patient between 25 and 40 years old who had COVID-19 and was a kidney transplant recipient. Some T cells may be the graft donor's. CDR3s include the opening cysteine and the closing phenylalanine or tryptophan. The D gene is left open where the match is weak. Clone size is shown for a subset of rows, as once, few, many or a class of expanded clone.

j_gene	d_gene	v_gene	abundance	CDR3aa	CDR3nt
TRBJ1-6	NA	TRBV12-3/TRBV12-4	many	CASGPTGPSPLHF	TGTGCCAGCGGCCCAACTGGGCCCTCACCCCTCCACTTT
TRBJ2-1	TRBD2	TRBV20-1	many	CSARDRLAGDYNEQFF	TGCAGTGCTAGAGATCGGCTAGCGGGGGATTACAATGAGCAGTTCTTC
TRBJ2-5	TRBD2	TRBV28	many	CASSPDIREGETQYF	TGTGCCAGCAGCCCCGATATAAGGGAGGGGGAGACCCAGTACTTC
TRBJ1-2	NA	TRBV2	many	CASSEVATRYTF	TGTGCCAGCAGTGAAGTAGCTACACGCTACACCTTC
TRBJ2-3	NA	TRBV9	NA	CASSPWTGTDTQYF	TGTGCCAGCAGCCCCTGGACTGGCACAGATACGCAGTATTTT
TRBJ1-2	NA	TRBV7-8	many	CASSGDWFTRKTYGYTF	TGTGCCAGCAGCGGGGATTGGTTTACCCGAAAGACCTATGGCTACACCTTC
TRBJ2-1	TRBD2	TRBV10-2	many	CASSESGGLVNEQFF	TGCGCCAGCAGTGAGTCAGGGGGACTAGTCAATGAGCAGTTCTTC
TRBJ1-3	NA	TRBV27	many	CASGVLSGNTIYF	TGTGCCAGCGGGGTTCTCTCTGGAAACACCATATATTTT
TRBJ1-2	TRBD1	TRBV14	many	CASSRGQGRYGYTF	TGTGCCAGCAGCCGGGGACAGGGGAGGTATGGCTACACCTTC
TRBJ2-7	TRBD2	TRBV6-6	many	CASSYSLAGPYEQYF	TGTGCCAGCAGTTACTCACTAGCGGGACCGTACGAGCAGTACTTC
TRBJ2-3	NA	TRBV11-3	many	CASSLDRSTDTQYF	TGTGCCAGCAGCTTAGACAGAAGCACAGATACGCAGTATTTT
TRBJ2-5	TRBD1	TRBV12-3/TRBV12-4	many	CASSETGSLETQYF	TGTGCCAGCAGTGAGACAGGGTCCTTAGAGACCCAGTACTTC
TRBJ1-2	NA	TRBV9	many	CASIITYSRKTYGYTF	TGTGCCAGCATTATCACGTACTCAAGAAAGACCTATGGCTACACCTTC
TRBJ2-7	NA	TRBV14	many	CASSAQYEQYF	TGTGCCAGCAGCGCTCAGTACGAGCAGTACTTC
TRBJ2-3	NA	TRBV29-1	NA	CSVDRRGTDTQYF	TGCAGCGTTGACCGGAGGGGAACAGATACGCAGTATTTT